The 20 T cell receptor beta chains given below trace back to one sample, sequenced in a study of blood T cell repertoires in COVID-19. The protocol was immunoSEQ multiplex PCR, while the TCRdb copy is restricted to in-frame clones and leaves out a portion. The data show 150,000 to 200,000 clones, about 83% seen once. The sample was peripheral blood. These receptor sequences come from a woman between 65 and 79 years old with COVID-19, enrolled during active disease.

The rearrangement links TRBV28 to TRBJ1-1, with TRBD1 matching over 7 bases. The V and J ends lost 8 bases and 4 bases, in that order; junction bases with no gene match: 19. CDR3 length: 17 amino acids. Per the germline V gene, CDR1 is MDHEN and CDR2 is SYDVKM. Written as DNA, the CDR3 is TGTGCCAGCCGTTCCGCCGGGACAGTGATGTTGGGCACTGAAGCTTTCTTT. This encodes CASRSAGTVMLGTEAFF. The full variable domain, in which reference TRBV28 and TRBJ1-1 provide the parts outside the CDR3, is DVKVTQSSRYLVKRTGEKVFLECVQDMDHENMFWYRQDPGLGLRLIYFSYDVKMKEKGDIPEGYSVSREKKERFSLILESASTNQTSMYLCASRSAGTVMLGTEAFFGQGTRLTVV.

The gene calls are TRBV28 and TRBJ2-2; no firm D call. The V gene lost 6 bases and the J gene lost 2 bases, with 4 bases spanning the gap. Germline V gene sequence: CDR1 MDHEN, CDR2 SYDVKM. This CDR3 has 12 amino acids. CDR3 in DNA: TGTGCCAGCAGCCAAAACACCGGGGAGCTGTTTTTT. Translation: CASSQNTGELFF.

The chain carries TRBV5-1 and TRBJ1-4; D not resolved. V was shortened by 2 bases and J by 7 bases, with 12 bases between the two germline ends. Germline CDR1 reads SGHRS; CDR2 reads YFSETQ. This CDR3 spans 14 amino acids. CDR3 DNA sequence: TGCGCCAGCAGCTTTGCCCCTCGAGGTGAAAAACTGTTTTTT. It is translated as CASSFAPRGEKLFF.

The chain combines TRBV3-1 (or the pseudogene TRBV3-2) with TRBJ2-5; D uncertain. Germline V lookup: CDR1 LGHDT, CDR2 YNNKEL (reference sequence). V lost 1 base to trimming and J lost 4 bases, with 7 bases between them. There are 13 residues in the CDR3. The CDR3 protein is CASSQGLIETQYF. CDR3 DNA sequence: TGTGCCAGCAGCCAAGGACTGATAGAGACCCAGTACTTC.

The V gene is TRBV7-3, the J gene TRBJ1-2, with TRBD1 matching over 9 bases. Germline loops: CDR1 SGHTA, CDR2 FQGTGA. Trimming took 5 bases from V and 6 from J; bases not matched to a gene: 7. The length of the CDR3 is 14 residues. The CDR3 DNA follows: TGTGCCAGCAGCCAACAGGGGGCGGGGGATGGCTACACCTTC. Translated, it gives CASSQQGAGDGYTF. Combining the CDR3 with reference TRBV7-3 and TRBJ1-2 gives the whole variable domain GAGVSQTPSNKVTEKGKYVELRCDPISGHTALYWYRQSLGQGPEFLIYFQGTGAADDSGLPNDRFFAVRPEGSVSTLKIQRTERGDSAVYLCASSQQGAGDGYTFGSGTRLTVV.

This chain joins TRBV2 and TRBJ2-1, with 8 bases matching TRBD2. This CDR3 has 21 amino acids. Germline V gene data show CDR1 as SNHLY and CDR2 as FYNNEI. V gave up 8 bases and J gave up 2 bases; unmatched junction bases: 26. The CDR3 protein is CASPGSRRGGTSFGTYNEQFF. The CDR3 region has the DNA TGTGCCAGCCCAGGCTCGAGGCGCGGGGGGACTTCATTCGGCACCTACAATGAGCAGTTCTTC.

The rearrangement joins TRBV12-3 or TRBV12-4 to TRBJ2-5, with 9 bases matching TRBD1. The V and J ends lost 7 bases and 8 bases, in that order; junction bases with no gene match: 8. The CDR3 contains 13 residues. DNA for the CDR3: TGTGCCAGCACCACCGGGACAGGGAATACCCAGTACTTC. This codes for CASTTGTGNTQYF.

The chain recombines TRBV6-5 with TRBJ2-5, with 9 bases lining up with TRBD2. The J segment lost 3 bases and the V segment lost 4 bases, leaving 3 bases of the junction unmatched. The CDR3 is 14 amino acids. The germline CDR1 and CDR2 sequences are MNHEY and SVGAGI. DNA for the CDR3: TGTGCCAGCAGTTGGACTAGCGCGAAAGAGACCCAGTACTTC. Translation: CASSWTSAKETQYF.

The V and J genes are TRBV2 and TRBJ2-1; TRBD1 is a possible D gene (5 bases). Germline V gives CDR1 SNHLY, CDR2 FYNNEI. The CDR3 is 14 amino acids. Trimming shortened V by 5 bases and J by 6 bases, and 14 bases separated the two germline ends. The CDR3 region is CASSPRTTPNEQFF. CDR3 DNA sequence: TGTGCCAGCAGTCCCAGGACAACCCCCAATGAGCAGTTCTTC.

The CDR3 here is CASSLGLAGNTGELFF. The CDR3 coding sequence is TGTGCCAGCAGCTTAGGGCTAGCGGGGAACACCGGGGAGCTGTTTTTT. The rearrangement uses TRBV11-2 and TRBJ2-2; 8 bases are a match to TRBD2. The germline V gene has CDR1 SGHAT and CDR2 FQNNGV. The CDR3 totals 16 residues. J gave up 1 base and V 1 base, and 2 bases lay outside the gene matches.

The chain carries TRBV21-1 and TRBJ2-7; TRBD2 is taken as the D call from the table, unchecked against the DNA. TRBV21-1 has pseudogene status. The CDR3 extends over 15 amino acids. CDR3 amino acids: CASSVGRVRTYEQYF. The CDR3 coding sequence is TGTGCCAGCAGTGTTGGGAGGGTCCGTACCTACGAGCAGTACTTC.

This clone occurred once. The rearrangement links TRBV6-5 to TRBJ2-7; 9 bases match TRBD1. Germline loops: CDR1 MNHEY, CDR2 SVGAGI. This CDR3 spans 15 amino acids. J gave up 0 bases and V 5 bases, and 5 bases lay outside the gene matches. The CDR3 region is CASSTDRGISYEQYF. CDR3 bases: TGTGCCAGCAGTACCGACAGGGGGATCTCCTACGAGCAGTACTTC.

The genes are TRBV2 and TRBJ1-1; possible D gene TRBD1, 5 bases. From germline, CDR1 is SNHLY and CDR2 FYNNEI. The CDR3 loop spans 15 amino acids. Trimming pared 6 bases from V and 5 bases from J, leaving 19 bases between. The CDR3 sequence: CASRGGPGRGTEAFF. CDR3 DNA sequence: TGTGCCAGCAGGGGGGGACCGGGCAGAGGGACTGAAGCTTTCTTT.

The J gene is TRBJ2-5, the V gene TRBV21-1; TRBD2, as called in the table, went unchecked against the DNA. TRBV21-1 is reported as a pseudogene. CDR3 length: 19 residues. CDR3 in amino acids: CASSKADGLAVGKKETQYF. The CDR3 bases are TGTGCCAGCAGCAAAGCGGACGGACTAGCCGTGGGGAAAAAAGAGACCCAGTACTTC.

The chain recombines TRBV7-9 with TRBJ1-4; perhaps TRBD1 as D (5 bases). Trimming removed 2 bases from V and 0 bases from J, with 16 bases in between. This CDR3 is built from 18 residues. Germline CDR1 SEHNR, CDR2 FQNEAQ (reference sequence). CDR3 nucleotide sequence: TGTGCCAGCAGCTTACTGATTAGACAGAAGGCAACTAATGAAAAACTGTTTTTT. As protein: CASSLLIRQKATNEKLFF.

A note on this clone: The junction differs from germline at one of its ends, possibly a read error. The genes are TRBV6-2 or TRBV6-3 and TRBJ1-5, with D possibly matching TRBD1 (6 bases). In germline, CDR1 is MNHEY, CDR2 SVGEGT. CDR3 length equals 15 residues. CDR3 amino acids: CASSDSGTSNQPQHF. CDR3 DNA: TGTGCCAGCAGTGACTCCGGGACAAGCAATCAGCCCCAGCATTTT.

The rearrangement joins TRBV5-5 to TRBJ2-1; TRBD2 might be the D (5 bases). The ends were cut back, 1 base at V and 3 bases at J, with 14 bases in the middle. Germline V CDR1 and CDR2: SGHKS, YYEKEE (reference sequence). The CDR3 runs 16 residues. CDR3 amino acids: CASSLLASRGYNEQFF. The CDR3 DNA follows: TGTGCCAGCAGCTTGCTGGCTAGTCGGGGCTACAATGAGCAGTTCTTC.

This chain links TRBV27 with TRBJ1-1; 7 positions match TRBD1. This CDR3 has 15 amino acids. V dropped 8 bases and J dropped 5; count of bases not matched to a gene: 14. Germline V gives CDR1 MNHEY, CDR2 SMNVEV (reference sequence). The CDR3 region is CASQLYRGAGTEAFF. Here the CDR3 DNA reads TGTGCCAGCCAACTCTACAGGGGCGCGGGGACTGAAGCTTTCTTT.

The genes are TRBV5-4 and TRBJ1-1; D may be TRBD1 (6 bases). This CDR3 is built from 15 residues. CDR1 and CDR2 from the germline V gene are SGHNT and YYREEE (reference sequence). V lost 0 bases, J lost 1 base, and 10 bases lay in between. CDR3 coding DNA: TGTGCCAGCAGCTTGGCAGGGGCTAGGAACACTGAAGCTTTCTTT. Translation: CASSLAGARNTEAFF.

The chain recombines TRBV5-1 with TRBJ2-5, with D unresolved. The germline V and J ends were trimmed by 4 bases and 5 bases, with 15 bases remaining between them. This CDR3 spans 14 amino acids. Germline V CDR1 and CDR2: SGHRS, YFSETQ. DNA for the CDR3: TGCGCCAGCAGCCTCCGAGGAGTACGGGAGACCCAGTACTTC. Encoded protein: CASSLRGVRETQYF.